Sequencing of this T cell receptor (beta chain) was carried out in a study of cytotoxic CD8 clonotypes in ibrutinib-treated CLL. The repertoire was sequenced with immunoSEQ multiplex PCR; TCRdb's copy has only in-frame clones and lacks some. The sample has 250,000 to 350,000 clones; 60% to 80% are singletons. Germline values: CDR1 SQVTM, CDR2 ANQGSEA. This CDR3 spans 14 amino acids. Deletions cut 6 bases from V and 1 base from J, with 15 bases between. The sequence came from a human donor with chronic lymphocytic leukemia. The input for sequencing was PBMCs, taken at disease progression, from a patient treated with ibrutinib. J is TRBJ1-1 and V is TRBV29-1; perhaps TRBD1 as D (5 bases). The CDR3 DNA is TGCAGCGTGGCACCTCGGGGCCCGAACACTGAAGCTTTCTTT. As protein: CSVAPRGPNTEAFF.